Listed here are 6 T cell receptor beta chains from one sample, sequenced in a study of blood T cell repertoires in COVID-19. Method: immunoSEQ multiplex PCR; TCRdb's copy keeps in-frame clones and lacks some. The sample consists of approximately 230,000 clones, around 83% of them appearing once. Specimen: peripheral blood. All receptors come from a man at least 80 years old with acute or convalescent COVID-19.

This clone has a single count. The chain uses TRBV7-6 and TRBJ1-4, with D unclear. The germline V gene has CDR1 SGHVS and CDR2 FNYEAQ. This CDR3 contains 16 residues. V shed 3 bases and J shed 4 bases, with 15 bases lying between them. The CDR3 DNA reads as TGTGCCAGCAGCTTTCTCCCCGGGAGGGATAATGAAAAACTGTTTTTT. Its translation is CASSFLPGRDNEKLFF.

The chain employs TRBV5-1 and TRBJ1-4; D not certain. The CDR3 length is 15 residues. Germline loops: CDR1 SGHRS, CDR2 YFSETQ. Trimming removed 3 bases from V and 4 bases from J, with 13 bases in between. CDR3 coding DNA: TGCGCCAGCAGCTACGGACCCGAGGGTAATGAAAAACTGTTTTTT. Encoded protein: CASSYGPEGNEKLFF.

The sample holds one count of this clone. The DNA of the CDR3 is TGTGCCAGCAGTTCTAGGGTAGCGGGCAACTATGGCTACACCTTC. Translation gives CASSSRVAGNYGYTF. V and J are TRBV27 and TRBJ1-2; no reliable D call. CDR1 MNHEY and CDR2 SMNVEV come from the germline V gene (reference sequence). Trimming removed 4 bases at V and 2 bases at J, with 14 bases between. The CDR3 loop spans 15 amino acids.

Written as DNA, the CDR3 is TGTGCCATCAGTGAACAGGGTAAGGGTTCACCCCTCCACTTT. It is translated as CAISEQGKGSPLHF. The chain couples TRBV10-3 to TRBJ1-6; a weak D match, TRBD1 (6 bases). CDR1 and CDR2 (germline): ENHRY, SYGVKD. This CDR3 has 14 amino acids. V was pared by 3 bases and J by 9 bases, with 12 bases between.

A few counts support this clone. This sequence joins TRBV11-2 and TRBJ1-1; the D gene is possibly TRBD1 (5 bases). Germline V lookup: CDR1 SGHAT, CDR2 FQNNGV. The length of the CDR3 is 13 residues. V lost 0 bases, J lost 6 bases, and 8 bases lay in between. CDR3 bases: TGTGCCAGCAGCTTAGATCGGGGGTCTGAAGCTTTCTTT. Translation gives CASSLDRGSEAFF. Looking up the rest from reference TRBV11-2 and TRBJ1-1 gives the full variable domain: EAGVAQSPRYKIIEKRQSVAFWCNPISGHATLYWYQQILGQGPKLLIQFQNNGVVDDSQLPKDRFSAERLKGVDSTLKIQPAKLEDSAVYLCASSLDRGSEAFFGQGTRLTVV.

The rearrangement uses TRBV5-1 and TRBJ2-4, with D perhaps matching TRBD2 (6 bases). CDR1 and CDR2 from the germline V gene are SGHRS and YFSETQ. The CDR3 is 16 residues long. The V end was cut by 0 bases, the J end by 3 bases, with 13 bases between. As DNA, the CDR3 is TGCGCCAGCAGCTTGGAGGCGGGACGGATCAAAAACATTCAGTACTTC. It yields the protein CASSLEAGRIKNIQYF. Full variable domain (remainder filled in from reference TRBV5-1 and TRBJ2-4): KAGVTQTPRYLIKTRGQQVTLSCSPISGHRSVSWYQQTPGQGLQFLFEYFSETQRNKGNFPGRFSGRQFSNSRSEMNVSTLELGDSALYLCASSLEAGRIKNIQYFGAGTRLSVL.